The 18 T cell receptor beta chains below come from one sample, sequenced in a study of cytomegalovirus exposure and HLA in healthy donors. Primers for the PCR totalled 60 Vbeta and 13 Jbeta. The data were produced by immunoSEQ multiplex PCR, yet TCRdb's version contains in-frame clones alone and is incomplete. Of more than 150,000 clones detected, approximately 85% appear once; the ten largest clones hold 7.5% to 10%. Sequencing used PBMCs. All receptors derive from a man aged 18 to 29 in good health and CMV-seropositive.

This chain uses TRBV11-2 with TRBJ2-7; tentative D call: TRBD1 (7 bases). The CDR3 has 15 residues. The V gene lost 5 bases and the J gene lost 1 base, with 15 bases spanning the gap. Germline lookup yields CDR1 SGHAT and CDR2 FQNNGV. The CDR3 sequence: CASSPHQGGSYEQYF. The CDR3 DNA reads TGTGCCAGCAGCCCACACCAGGGGGGTTCCTACGAGCAGTACTTC.

The V gene is TRBV6-1, the J gene TRBJ2-3; TRBD2 might be the D (6 bases). V lost 11 bases and J lost 2, with 11 bases in between. The CDR3 runs to 12 residues. From germline, CDR1 is MNHNS and CDR2 SASEGT. CDR3 bases: TGTGCCGGCGGACTAAACACAGATACGCAGTATTTT. It is translated as CAGGLNTDTQYF.

The chain recombines TRBV5-1 with TRBJ2-1; D gene unclear. The CDR3 runs to 14 residues. V lost 0 bases, J lost 7 bases, and 11 bases lay in between. In germline, CDR1 is SGHRS, CDR2 YFSETQ. Here the CDR3 reads CASSLAVMWNEQFF. In DNA, the CDR3 is TGCGCCAGCAGCTTGGCAGTGATGTGGAATGAGCAGTTCTTC.

This rearrangement joins TRBV6-1 to TRBJ1-4; the match to TRBD1 covers 9 bases. From germline, CDR1 is MNHNS and CDR2 SASEGT. The junction had 8 bases not matched to a gene; V was cut back by 2 bases and J by 7 bases. This CDR3 has 16 amino acids. The CDR3 sequence: CASSEKYRDRAEKLFF. Here the CDR3 DNA reads TGTGCCAGCAGTGAAAAGTATCGGGACAGGGCTGAAAAACTGTTTTTT.

The chain has TRBV5-1 and TRBJ1-2; 8 bases are shared with TRBD1. Unmatched junction bases numbered 14, after V lost 5 bases and J lost 8 bases. Germline CDR1 SGHRS, CDR2 YFSETQ. The CDR3 is 15 residues long. CDR3: CASSLITGGRGGYTF. The CDR3 DNA follows: TGCGCCAGCAGTCTCATCACAGGGGGAAGAGGAGGCTACACCTTC.

The chain carries TRBV11-2 and TRBJ2-1; 9 bases line up with TRBD2. V gave up 5 bases and J gave up 6 bases; unmatched junction bases: 8. Germline values: CDR1 SGHAT, CDR2 FQNNGV. The CDR3 is 15 amino acids. This CDR3 reads CASSPPRTSVNEQFF. The CDR3 nucleotides read TGTGCCAGCAGCCCACCCCGGACTAGCGTCAATGAGCAGTTCTTC.

The chain is built from TRBV4-1 and TRBJ2-7; TRBD2 might be the D (5 bases). The CDR3 is 11 amino acids. V was shortened by 8 bases and J by 12 bases, with 17 bases between the two germline ends. Germline values: CDR1 MGHRA, CDR2 YSYEKL. CDR3 region: CASGFPGSLYF. In DNA form, the CDR3 reads TGCGCCAGCGGCTTCCCGGGGTCTTTGTACTTC.

The chain is built from TRBV7-3 and TRBJ2-2; possible D gene TRBD2, 6 bases. Trimming removed 3 bases at V and 5 bases at J, with 10 bases between. This CDR3 contains 14 residues. The germline CDR1 and CDR2 sequences are SGHTA and FQGTGA. This chain's CDR3 is CASSFWGRTGELFF. CDR3 bases: TGTGCCAGCAGCTTTTGGGGGAGGACCGGGGAGCTGTTTTTT.

This clone occurred once. The genes are TRBV5-1 and TRBJ2-3; 9 bases are a match to TRBD1. CDR3 length: 16 amino acids. Germline values: CDR1 SGHRS, CDR2 YFSETQ. V was pared by 1 base and J by 4 bases, with 7 bases of the junction left unmatched. The CDR3 DNA sequence: TGCGCCAGCAGCTTGTCCTTGGGACAGGGCCCAGATACGCAGTATTTT. It codes for CASSLSLGQGPDTQYF. The variable domain in full, completed from reference TRBV5-1 and TRBJ2-3, reads KAGVTQTPRYLIKTRGQQVTLSCSPISGHRSVSWYQQTPGQGLQFLFEYFSETQRNKGNFPGRFSGRQFSNSRSEMNVSTLELGDSALYLCASSLSLGQGPDTQYFGPGTRLTVL.

This clone was detected once. The chain joins TRBV30 to TRBJ1-2, with D hard to call. Germline lookup yields CDR1 GTSNPN and CDR2 SVGIG (reference sequence). Trimming left V 2 bases short and J 4 bases short, with 8 bases between. CDR3 size: 12 residues. The CDR3 loop reads CAWSPVFYGYTF. The CDR3 DNA reads TGTGCCTGGAGTCCAGTATTCTATGGCTACACCTTC.

This sequence joins TRBV19 and TRBJ2-3; D perhaps matches TRBD1 (5 bases). The CDR3 spans 13 residues. The germline gives CDR1 LNHDA, CDR2 SQIVND (reference sequence). Between the trimmed V and J ends, which lost 6 bases and 7 bases, there was a span of 14 bases. DNA for the CDR3: TGTGCCAGTAGGGGTAAGGGGAAAAATACGCAGTATTTT. This gives the protein CASRGKGKNTQYF.

The rearrangement links TRBV5-1 to TRBJ1-2; D not resolved. Germline V gene lookup returns CDR1 SGHRS and CDR2 YFSETQ. The V gene lost 0 bases and the J gene lost 4 bases, with 7 bases spanning the gap. CDR3 size: 13 residues. The CDR3 region is CASSLETAYGYTF. For the CDR3, the DNA is TGCGCCAGCAGCTTGGAAACAGCCTATGGCTACACCTTC.

The V gene is TRBV18, the J gene TRBJ1-2; D perhaps matches TRBD1 (6 bases). This CDR3 comprises 13 residues. Germline V gene lookup returns CDR1 KGHSH and CDR2 LQKENI. Trimming removed 4 bases at V and 2 bases at J, with 8 bases between. DNA for the CDR3: TGTGCCAGCTCACAGCAGGGGAACTATGGCTACACCTTC. It encodes CASSQQGNYGYTF.

CDR3 sequence (DNA): TGTGCCAGCAGTTTCGGGACAGCTGGAAACACCATATATTTT. Amino acid sequence: CASSFGTAGNTIYF. The chain links TRBV6-1 to TRBJ1-3, with 7 bases that match TRBD1. Germline CDR1 reads MNHNS; CDR2 reads SASEGT. This CDR3 region has 14 residues. Trimming took 5 bases from V and 2 from J; bases not matched to a gene: 3.

The chain has TRBV5-4 and TRBJ2-5; the D gene is possibly TRBD2 (7 bases). The tail of the sequence fits TRBJ2-7 better, so the J call may be wrong. The CDR3 sequence is 13 residues long. Germline V gene lookup returns CDR1 SGHNT and CDR2 YYREEE (reference sequence). In DNA, the CDR3 is TGTGCCAGCAGCTTCGGGGGGCTGAACGAGCAGTACTTC. As protein: CASSFGGLNEQYF.

The J gene is TRBJ2-7, the V gene TRBV7-2, with D perhaps TRBD2 (6 bases). V was trimmed by 9 bases and J by 7 bases, leaving 19 bases between them. Germline V lookup: CDR1 SGHTA, CDR2 FQGNSA. The CDR3 contains 13 residues. CDR3: CASNLATGREQYF. DNA for the CDR3: TGTGCCAGTAACCTAGCGACGGGACGGGAGCAGTACTTC.

The chain is built from TRBV7-3 and TRBJ1-2; 7 bases match TRBD1. Germline V gene lookup returns CDR1 SGHTA and CDR2 FQGTGA. The CDR3 extends over 15 amino acids. V was pared by 2 bases and J by 5 bases, with 8 bases of the junction left unmatched. DNA of the CDR3: TGTGCCAGCAGCTTACAATCCGGGACAGAATATGGCTACACCTTC. Translated: CASSLQSGTEYGYTF.

This chain connects TRBV7-3 to TRBJ1-5; maybe TRBD1 (5 bases). The CDR3 loop spans 13 amino acids. The V end was cut by 2 bases, the J end by 7 bases, with 9 bases between. Germline values: CDR1 SGHTA, CDR2 FQGTGA. The chain's CDR3 is CASSLSGGQPQHF. The CDR3 region has the DNA TGTGCCAGCAGCTTATCGGGGGGGCAGCCCCAGCATTTT.